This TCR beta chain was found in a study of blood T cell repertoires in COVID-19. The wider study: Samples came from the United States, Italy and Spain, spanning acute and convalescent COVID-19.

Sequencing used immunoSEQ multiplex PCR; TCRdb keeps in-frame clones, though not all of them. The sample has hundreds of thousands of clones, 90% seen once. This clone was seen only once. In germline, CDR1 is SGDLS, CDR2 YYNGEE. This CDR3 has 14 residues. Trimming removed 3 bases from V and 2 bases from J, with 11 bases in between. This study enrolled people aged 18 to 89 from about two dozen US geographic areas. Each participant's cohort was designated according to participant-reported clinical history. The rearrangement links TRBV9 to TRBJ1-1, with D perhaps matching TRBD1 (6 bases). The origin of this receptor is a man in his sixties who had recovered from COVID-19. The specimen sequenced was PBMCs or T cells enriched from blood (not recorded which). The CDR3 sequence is CASSGGQFNTEAFF. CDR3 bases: TGTGCCAGCAGCGGCGGACAGTTCAACACTGAAGCTTTCTTT.